The rows below give T cell receptor beta chains drawn from one sample of a study of OX40 agonist ivuxolimab in advanced cancers. Sequenced by immunoSEQ multiplex PCR; TCRdb stores in-frame clones only, minus some. Of about 73,000 clones listed, more than 75% were seen once; the top ten hold under 0.85%. The material was CD4+ or CD8+ T cells sorted from blood, obtained in a trial of the OX40 agonist ivuxolimab. These receptors came from an adult with an advanced solid tumor such as melanoma, head and neck, liver or kidney cancer. Both conserved end residues are part of each CDR3. D genes are given only for firm matches. The size entry is marked missing in some rows and otherwise reads once, few, many or a size class.

CDR3nt,CDR3aa,j_gene,v_gene,abundance,len,d_gene
TGTGCCAGCAGCTTAACAGGACAGGGGGCTGGGGAGCAGTACTTC,CASSLTGQGAGEQYF,TRBJ2-7,TRBV7-3,NA,15,TRBD1
TGTGCCAGTAGTATACGGCCTCCTAGGGACGAGCAGTACTTC,CASSIRPPRDEQYF,TRBJ2-7,TRBV19,NA,14,NA
TGTGCCAGTAGTTCCAGGACGGCCTGGGGCAATCAGCCCCAGCATTTT,CASSSRTAWGNQPQHF,TRBJ1-5,TRBV19,NA,16,NA
TGTGCCAGCAGTCGGGGACAGGTGTTGTTCACCGGGGAGCTGTTTTTT,CASSRGQVLFTGELFF,TRBJ2-2,TRBV27,NA,16,TRBD1
TGCAGCGTCCAAACAAACCGGGGTCACACCGGGGAGCTGTTTTTT,CSVQTNRGHTGELFF,TRBJ2-2,TRBV29-1,NA,15,NA
TGTGCCAGCAGTCACCGGGAGGGGTACAATGAGCAGTTCTTC,CASSHREGYNEQFF,TRBJ2-1,TRBV2,NA,14,TRBD2
TGTGCCAGCAGCCCCCAACCAAACTATGGCTACACCTTC,CASSPQPNYGYTF,TRBJ1-2,TRBV9,NA,13,NA
TGTGCCAGCAGTTACTCGAAACAGAAGCTGTGGGGAGCTTTCTTT,CASSYSKQKLWGAFF,TRBJ1-1,TRBV6-5,NA,15,NA
TGTGCCAGCAGCGTATCGTCGGAGAGCTATGGCTACACCTTC,CASSVSSESYGYTF,TRBJ1-2,TRBV9,few,14,NA
TGTGCCAGCAGCGAATCGGGACAGGCGGTTCAGCCCCAGCATTTT,CASSESGQAVQPQHF,TRBJ1-5,TRBV7-8,NA,15,TRBD1
TGTGCTAGCAGCTTAGTAACTAGCGGGAGTAGTGAGCAGTTCTTC,CASSLVTSGSSEQFF,TRBJ2-1,TRBV7-7,NA,15,TRBD2
TGTGCCAGCAGTGAACAGGGCCCCTCCGCCGAGCAGTACTTC,CASSEQGPSAEQYF,TRBJ2-7,TRBV2,few,14,NA
TGTGCCAGCTCACCTCAGGAATTTCAGTACTTC,CASSPQEFQYF,TRBJ2-7,TRBV18,once,11,NA
TGTGCCAGTAGAGGGCCGAGCACACCCTATGGCTACACCTTC,CASRGPSTPYGYTF,TRBJ1-2,TRBV19,NA,14,NA
TGTGCCAGCAGCTTACGACAGGGGGCGTACAATGAGCAGTTCTTC,CASSLRQGAYNEQFF,TRBJ2-1,TRBV7-3,NA,15,TRBD1
TGCAGCGTTGTCCCCCTACAGGGCCCCGGGGAGCTGTTTTTT,CSVVPLQGPGELFF,TRBJ2-2,TRBV29-1,NA,14,NA
TGTGCCAGCAGTTCGGAGACACCGGGACAGTATGAAAAACTGTTTTTT,CASSSETPGQYEKLFF,TRBJ1-4,TRBV28,once,16,TRBD1
TGTGCCAGCAGACACCAGGCTAGCGGGGGGGCCTATTTCTTC,CASRHQASGGAYFF,TRBJ2-1,TRBV25-1,NA,14,TRBD2
TGTGCCAGCTCACAAACGCCCCTCGCGGGCACTGAAGCTTTCTTT,CASSQTPLAGTEAFF,TRBJ1-1,TRBV18,NA,15,NA
TGCGCCAGCAGGAGGGACCTCGGCACTAATGAAAAACTGTTTTTT,CASRRDLGTNEKLFF,TRBJ1-4,TRBV5-1,NA,15,NA